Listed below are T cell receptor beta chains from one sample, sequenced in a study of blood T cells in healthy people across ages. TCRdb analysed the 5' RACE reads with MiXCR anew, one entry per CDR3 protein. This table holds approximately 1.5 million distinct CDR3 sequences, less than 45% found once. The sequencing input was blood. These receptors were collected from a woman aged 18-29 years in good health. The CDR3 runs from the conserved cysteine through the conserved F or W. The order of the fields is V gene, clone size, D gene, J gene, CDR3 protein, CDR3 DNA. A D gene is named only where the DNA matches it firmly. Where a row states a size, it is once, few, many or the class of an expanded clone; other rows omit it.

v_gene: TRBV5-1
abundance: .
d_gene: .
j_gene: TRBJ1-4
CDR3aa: CASSRAGTANEKLFF
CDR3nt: TGCGCCAGCAGCAGAGCCGGGACTGCAAACGAAAAACTGTTTTTT

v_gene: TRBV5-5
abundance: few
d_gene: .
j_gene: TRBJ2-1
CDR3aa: CASREGLLSYNEQFF
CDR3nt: TGTGCCAGCAGGGAGGGACTTCTTTCCTACAATGAGCAGTTCTTC

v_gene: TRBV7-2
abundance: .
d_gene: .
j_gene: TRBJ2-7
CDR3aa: CASSPKTGYEQYF
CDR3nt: TGTGCCAGCAGCCCCAAGACAGGATACGAGCAGTACTTC

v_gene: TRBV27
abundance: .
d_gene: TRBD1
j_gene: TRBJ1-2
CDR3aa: CASSSLTGMDYGYTF
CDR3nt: TGTGCCAGCAGTTCCTTGACAGGGATGGACTATGGCTACACCTTC

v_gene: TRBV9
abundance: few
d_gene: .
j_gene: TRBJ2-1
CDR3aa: CASGQSSYNEQFF
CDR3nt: TGTGCCAGCGGCCAGAGCTCCTACAATGAGCAGTTCTTC

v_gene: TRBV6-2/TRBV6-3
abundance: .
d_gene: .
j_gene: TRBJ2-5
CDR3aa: CASSRDFETQYF
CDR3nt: TGTGCCAGCAGCAGGGATTTCGAGACCCAGTACTTC

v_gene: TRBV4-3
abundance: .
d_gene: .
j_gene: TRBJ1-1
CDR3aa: CASSTDMHTEAFF
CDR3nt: TGCGCCAGCAGCACGGACATGCACACTGAAGCTTTCTTT

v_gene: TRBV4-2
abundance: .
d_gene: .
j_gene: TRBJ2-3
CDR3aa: CASSQALRRITDTQYF
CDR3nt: TGTGCCAGCAGCCAAGCCTTGCGGAGGATCACAGATACGCAGTATTTT

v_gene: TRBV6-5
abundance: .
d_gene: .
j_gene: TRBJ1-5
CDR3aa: CASSYGSSQPQHF
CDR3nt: TGTGCCAGCAGTTACGGGTCGAGTCAGCCCCAGCATTTT

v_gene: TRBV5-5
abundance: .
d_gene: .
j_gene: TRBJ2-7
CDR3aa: CASSVLTRGIYEQYF
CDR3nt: TGTGCCAGCAGCGTCCTTACTAGAGGGATATACGAGCAGTACTTC

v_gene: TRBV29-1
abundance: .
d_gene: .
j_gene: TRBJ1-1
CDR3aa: CSVEEVRGNTEAFF
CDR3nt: TGCAGCGTTGAAGAAGTCAGGGGGAACACTGAAGCTTTCTTT

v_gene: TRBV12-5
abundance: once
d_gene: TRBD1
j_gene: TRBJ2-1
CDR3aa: CTSGPSGQGYNEQFF
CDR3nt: TGTACTAGTGGCCCCTCGGGACAGGGCTACAATGAGCAGTTCTTC

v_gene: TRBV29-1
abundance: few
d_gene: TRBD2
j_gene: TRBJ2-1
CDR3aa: CSVVRTSSGRQFF
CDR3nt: TGCAGCGTTGTGCGGACTAGCTCAGGAAGGCAGTTCTTC

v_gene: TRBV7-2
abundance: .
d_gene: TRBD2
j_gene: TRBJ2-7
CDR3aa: CASSHGGYYEQYF
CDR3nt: TGTGCCAGCAGCCACGGGGGGTACTACGAGCAGTACTTC

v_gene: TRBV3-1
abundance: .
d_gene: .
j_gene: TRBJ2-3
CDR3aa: CASSLGQHGYTQYF
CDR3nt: TGTGCCAGCAGCCTCGGGCAGCATGGATATACGCAGTATTTT

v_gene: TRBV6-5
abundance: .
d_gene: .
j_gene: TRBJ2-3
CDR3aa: CASSFSRVVSDTQYF
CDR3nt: TGTGCCAGCAGTTTCTCGAGAGTAGTATCAGATACGCAGTATTTT